This TCR beta chain was identified in a study of blood T cell repertoires in COVID-19. Study in general: Italy, Spain and the United States were the sources of the convalescent and acute COVID-19 samples. The analysed material was cDNA or gDNA that came from T cells, B-cell-depleted T cells, or PBMCs.

The germline CDR1 and CDR2 sequences are MGHRA and YSYEKL. J was trimmed by 3 bases and V by 7 bases; bases with no gene match: 7. There are 14 residues in the CDR3. Per the original data handling: It was from reference gene primer amplification that nucleated cell counts were estimated. Sequenced by immunoSEQ multiplex PCR; TCRdb stores in-frame clones only, minus some. V, J and clone size are taken as reported in that table, and D and trimming were inferred from the DNA itself. The table lists 70,000 or so clones, roughly nine tenths of them singletons. The sequence derives from a woman aged 55-69 years with acute or convalescent COVID-19. The chain employs TRBV4-1 and TRBJ1-1; 8 bases are a match to TRBD1. The source material was peripheral blood. The CDR3: CASTLTTGDTEAFF. The CDR3 coding sequence is TGCGCCAGCACCCTTACGACAGGGGACACTGAAGCTTTCTTT.